Listed below are T cell receptor beta chains from one sample, sequenced in a study of blood T cells in healthy people across ages. MiXCR was run by TCRdb on the 5' RACE reads, yielding one entry per CDR3 protein. The sample yields 650,000 to 700,000 distinct CDR3 sequences, approximately 29% seen once. The sequenced sample was blood. These receptors all stem from a woman of 80 years or more in good health. Each CDR3 is given with its conserved first and last residue. The D gene is left open where the match is weak. Rows may omit the clone size; those that give it use once, few, many or a size class.

v_gene,d_gene,abundance,j_gene,CDR3aa,CDR3nt
TRBV6-6,-,many,TRBJ2-1,CASSGRISSSYNEQFF,TGTGCCAGCAGCGGCAGGATATCGAGCTCCTACAATGAGCAGTTCTTC
TRBV20-1,-,many,TRBJ1-1,CSARISGAGTEAFF,TGCAGTGCTAGAATCTCGGGGGCGGGCACTGAAGCTTTCTTT
TRBV2,-,few,TRBJ1-6,CASSATRNSPLHF,TGTGCCAGCAGTGCCACGAGAAATTCACCCCTCCACTTT
TRBV6-2/TRBV6-3,-,-,TRBJ2-1,CASSRKNEQFF,TGTGCCAGCAGTCGTAAAAATGAGCAGTTCTTC
TRBV20-1,TRBD1,-,TRBJ2-1,CSASTGTGGNEQFF,TGCAGTGCTTCCACGGGGACAGGGGGCAATGAGCAGTTCTTC
TRBV5-4,-,many,TRBJ2-6,CAYKGSGANVLTF,TGTGCTTACAAAGGCTCTGGGGCCAACGTCCTGACTTTC
TRBV4-2,-,-,TRBJ1-2,CASSQVLPGDYTF,TGTGCCAGCAGCCAAGTTCTCCCAGGGGACTACACCTTC
TRBV12-3/TRBV12-4,TRBD2,many,TRBJ2-3,CASSSGLARDTQYF,TGTGCCAGCAGTTCTGGACTAGCAAGAGATACGCAGTATTTT
TRBV6-2/TRBV6-3,-,-,TRBJ2-5,CATQTGGETQYF,TGTGCCACCCAGACCGGAGGCGAGACCCAGTACTTC
TRBV6-2/TRBV6-3,TRBD1,-,TRBJ2-1,CASSPWDRRANEQCF,TGTGCCAGCAGCCCCTGGGACAGAAGAGCCAATGAGCAGTGCTTC
TRBV20-1,-,many,TRBJ2-5,CSAPPPRGAGETQYF,TGCAGTGCTCCTCCCCCCAGGGGAGCTGGCGAGACCCAGTACTTC
TRBV3-1,-,many,TRBJ1-5,CASSQGPGNQPQHF,TGTGCCAGCAGCCAAGGTCCGGGCAATCAGCCCCAGCATTTT
TRBV20-1,TRBD2,-,TRBJ2-3,CSALGGLAGPLLDTQYF,TGCAGTGCCCTAGGGGGGCTAGCGGGGCCCTTGTTGGACACGCAGTATTTT
TRBV27,-,many,TRBJ2-7,CATRGTVSYEQYF,TGTGCCACCCGAGGGACGGTCTCCTACGAGCAGTACTTC
TRBV29-1,-,-,TRBJ1-1,CSAILSDSEAFF,TGCAGCGCTATATTATCGGACTCTGAAGCTTTCTTT
TRBV5-4,-,many,TRBJ1-2,CASSGRDLALITSNYGYTF,TGTGCCAGCAGCGGACGGGATTTAGCACTTATTACTTCTAACTATGGCTACACCTTC
TRBV6-1,TRBD2,many,TRBJ2-3,CASSHRVGAGGNIDTQYF,TGTGCCAGCAGCCATCGGGTTGGAGCGGGGGGGAACATAGATACGCAGTATTTT
TRBV5-1,-,many,TRBJ2-3,CASSLAGTGTDTQYF,TGCGCCAGCAGCTTGGCCGGTACGGGCACAGATACGCAGTATTTT
TRBV19,-,-,TRBJ2-5,CASGGGFQETQYF,TGTGCCTCGGGCGGGGGCTTCCAAGAGACCCAGTACTTC
TRBV6-5,-,few,TRBJ1-4,CASSSPDEKLFF,TGTGCCAGCAGTTCCCCTGATGAAAAACTGTTTTTT
TRBV6-5,TRBD1,few,TRBJ1-4,CASSNRDRVGGEKLFF,TGTGCCAGCAGTAACCGGGACAGGGTCGGGGGTGAAAAACTGTTTTTT
TRBV7-2,TRBD1,many,TRBJ1-2,CASSSRQGGYTF,TGTGCCAGCAGCTCTCGACAGGGTGGCTACACCTTC
TRBV20-1,-,-,TRBJ2-3,CSVRLPADTQYF,TGCAGTGTCCGACTACCGGCAGATACGCAGTATTTT
TRBV10-3,TRBD2,once,TRBJ2-1,CAISEGRGAYNEQFF,TGTGCCATCAGTGAAGGGCGGGGGGCCTACAATGAGCAGTTCTTC
TRBV7-2,-,many,TRBJ2-3,CASSFTGGSDTQYF,TGTGCCAGCAGCTTCACCGGCGGATCAGATACGCAGTATTTT
TRBV20-1,TRBD2,many,TRBJ2-1,CSASSGGAAYNEQFF,TGCAGCGCCAGTAGCGGGGGGGCGGCTTACAATGAGCAGTTCTTC
TRBV6-1,-,-,TRBJ1-2,CASSERLRGGSGSCYGYTF,TGTGCCAGCAGTGAAAGGCTCCGAGGGGGGTCCGGCAGTTGCTATGGCTACACCTTC
TRBV4-1,-,many,TRBJ1-1,CASSQDPGTSAFF,TGCGCCAGCAGCCAAGACCCCGGGACGTCAGCTTTCTTT
TRBV6-2/TRBV6-3,-,many,TRBJ1-4,CATIGSNEKLFF,TGTGCCACCATCGGATCGAATGAAAAACTGTTTTTT
TRBV5-5,TRBD1,many,TRBJ2-7,CASSRQGAREQYF,TGTGCCAGCAGCCGACAGGGGGCGCGGGAGCAGTACTTC
TRBV5-6,-,many,TRBJ1-2,CASVARANGYGYTF,TGTGCCAGCGTTGCCCGAGCAAATGGCTATGGCTACACCTTC
TRBV6-2/TRBV6-3,TRBD2,many,TRBJ2-4,CASSYSGTSGGKNIQYF,TGTGCCAGCAGTTATTCGGGCACTAGCGGGGGAAAAAACATTCAGTACTTC
TRBV4-1,-,many,TRBJ1-1,CASSHVGRRTEAFF,TGCGCCAGCAGCCACGTAGGGAGGCGAACTGAAGCTTTCTTT
TRBV6-2/TRBV6-3,-,once,TRBJ2-2,CASSLIRPNTGELFF,TGTGCCAGCAGTTTGATCCGACCGAACACCGGGGAGCTGTTTTTT
TRBV29-1,-,many,TRBJ2-1,CSVELANRGYNEQFF,TGCAGCGTTGAATTGGCGAACAGAGGCTACAATGAGCAGTTCTTC
TRBV28,TRBD1,many,TRBJ2-3,CASSPNGQGLADTQYF,TGTGCCAGCAGCCCGAACGGACAGGGGTTGGCAGATACGCAGTATTTT
TRBV9,-,many,TRBJ2-7,CASSVAVDFSYEQYF,TGTGCCAGCAGCGTAGCCGTTGATTTCTCCTACGAGCAGTACTTC
TRBV7-2,-,-,TRBJ2-3,CASTPVGIPTSTDTQYF,TGTGCCAGCACCCCAGTAGGGATCCCAACTAGCACAGATACGCAGTATTTT
TRBV21-1,-,-,TRBJ2-7,CASLLGDTTYEQYF,TGTGCCTCACTTCTCGGGGACACCACCTACGAGCAGTACTTC
TRBV20-1,TRBD2,once,TRBJ2-7,CSTRGSGKLYEQYF,TGCAGTACTAGAGGTAGCGGGAAGCTCTACGAGCAGTACTTC
TRBV29-1,-,many,TRBJ1-1,CSVQRSPVNTEAFF,TGCAGCGTTCAAAGAAGTCCAGTGAACACTGAAGCTTTCTTT